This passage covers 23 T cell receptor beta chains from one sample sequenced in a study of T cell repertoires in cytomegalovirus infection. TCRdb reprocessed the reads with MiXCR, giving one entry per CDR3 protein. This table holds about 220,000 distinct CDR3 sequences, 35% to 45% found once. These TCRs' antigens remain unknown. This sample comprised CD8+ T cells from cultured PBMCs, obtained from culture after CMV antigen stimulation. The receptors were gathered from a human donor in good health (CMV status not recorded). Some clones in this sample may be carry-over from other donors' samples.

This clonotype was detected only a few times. The CDR3 here is CASSQDGGLVGNTEAFF. In DNA form, the CDR3 reads TGCGCCAGCAGCCAAGATGGGGGACTCGTGGGAAACACTGAAGCTTTCTTT. The genes are TRBV4-1 and TRBJ1-1, with D possibly TRBD1 on 5 matching bases. Trimming cost V 0 bases and J 2 bases, with 16 bases left between them. The germline CDR1 and CDR2 sequences are MGHRA and YSYEKL. The CDR3 is 17 amino acids.

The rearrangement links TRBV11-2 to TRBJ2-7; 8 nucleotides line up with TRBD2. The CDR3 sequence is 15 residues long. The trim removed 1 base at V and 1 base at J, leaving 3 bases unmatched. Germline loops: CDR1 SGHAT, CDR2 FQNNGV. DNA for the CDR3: TGTGCCAGCAGCTTAGGTAGCGGGGCTTCCTACGAGCAGTACTTC. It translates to CASSLGSGASYEQYF.

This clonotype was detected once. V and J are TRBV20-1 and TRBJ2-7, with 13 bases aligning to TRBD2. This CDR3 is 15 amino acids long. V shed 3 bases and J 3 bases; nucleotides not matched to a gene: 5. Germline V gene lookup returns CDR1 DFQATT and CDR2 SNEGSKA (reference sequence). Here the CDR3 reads CSASGLAGEIYEQYF. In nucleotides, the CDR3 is TGCAGTGCTAGTGGACTAGCGGGAGAAATCTACGAGCAGTACTTC.

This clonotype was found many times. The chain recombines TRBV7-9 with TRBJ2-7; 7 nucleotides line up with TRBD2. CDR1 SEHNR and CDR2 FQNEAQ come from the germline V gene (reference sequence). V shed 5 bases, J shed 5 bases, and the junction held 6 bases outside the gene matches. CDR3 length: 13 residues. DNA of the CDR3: TGTGCCAGCAGCCCCCCGGGAGGCGACGAGCAGTACTTC. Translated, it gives CASSPPGGDEQYF. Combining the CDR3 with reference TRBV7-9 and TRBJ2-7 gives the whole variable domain DTGVSQNPRHKITKRGQNVTFRCDPISEHNRLYWYRQTLGQGPEFLTYFQNEAQLEKSRLLSDRFSAERPKGSFSTLEIQRTEQGDSAMYLCASSPPGGDEQYFGPGTRLTVT.

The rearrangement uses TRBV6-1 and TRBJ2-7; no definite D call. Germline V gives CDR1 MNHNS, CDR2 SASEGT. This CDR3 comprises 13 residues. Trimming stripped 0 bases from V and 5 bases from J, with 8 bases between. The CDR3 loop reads CASSEALRNEQYF. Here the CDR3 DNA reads TGTGCCAGCAGTGAAGCGCTTCGTAACGAGCAGTACTTC.

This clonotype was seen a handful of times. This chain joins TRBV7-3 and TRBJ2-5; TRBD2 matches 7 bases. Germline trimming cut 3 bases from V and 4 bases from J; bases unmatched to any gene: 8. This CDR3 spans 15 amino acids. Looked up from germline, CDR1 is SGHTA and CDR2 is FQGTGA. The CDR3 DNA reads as TGTGCCAGCAGCTTGGGGGGGGGTCCGGGAGAGACCCAGTACTTC. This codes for CASSLGGGPGETQYF. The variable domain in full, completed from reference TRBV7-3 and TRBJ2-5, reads GAGVSQTPSNKVTEKGKYVELRCDPISGHTALYWYRQSLGQGPEFLIYFQGTGAADDSGLPNDRFFAVRPEGSVSTLKIQRTERGDSAVYLCASSLGGGPGETQYFGPGTRLLVL.

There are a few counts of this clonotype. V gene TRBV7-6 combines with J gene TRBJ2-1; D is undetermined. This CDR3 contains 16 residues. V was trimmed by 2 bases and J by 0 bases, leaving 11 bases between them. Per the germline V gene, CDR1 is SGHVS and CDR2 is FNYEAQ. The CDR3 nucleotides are TGTGCCAGCAGCTTATCCCAGAGCAGCTCCTACAATGAGCAGTTCTTC. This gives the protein CASSLSQSSSYNEQFF.

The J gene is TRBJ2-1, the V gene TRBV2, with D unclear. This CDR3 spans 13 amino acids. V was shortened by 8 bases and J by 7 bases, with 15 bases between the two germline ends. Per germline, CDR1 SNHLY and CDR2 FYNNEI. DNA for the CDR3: TGTGCCAGCTACATACTACACCTTAATGAGCAGTTCTTC. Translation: CASYILHLNEQFF. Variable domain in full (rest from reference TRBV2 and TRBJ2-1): EPEVTQTPSHQVTQMGQEVILRCVPISNHLYFYWYRQILGQKVEFLVSFYNNEISEKSEIFDDQFSVERPDGSNFTLKIRSTKLEDSAMYFCASYILHLNEQFFGPGTRLTVL.

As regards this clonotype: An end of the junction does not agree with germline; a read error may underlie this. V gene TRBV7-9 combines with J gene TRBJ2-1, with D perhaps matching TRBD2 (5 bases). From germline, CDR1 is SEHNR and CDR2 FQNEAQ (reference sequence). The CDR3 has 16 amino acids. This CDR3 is CASSLEAGGSYNLQCF. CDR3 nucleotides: TGTGCCAGCAGCTTAGAGGCGGGTGGGTCCTACAATTTGCAGTGCTTC.

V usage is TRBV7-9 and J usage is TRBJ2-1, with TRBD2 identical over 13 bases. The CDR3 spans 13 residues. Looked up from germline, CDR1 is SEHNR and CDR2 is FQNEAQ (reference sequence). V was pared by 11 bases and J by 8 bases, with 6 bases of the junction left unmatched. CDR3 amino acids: CASGTSGTDEQFF. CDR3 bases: TGTGCCTCCGGGACTAGCGGGACCGATGAGCAGTTCTTC.

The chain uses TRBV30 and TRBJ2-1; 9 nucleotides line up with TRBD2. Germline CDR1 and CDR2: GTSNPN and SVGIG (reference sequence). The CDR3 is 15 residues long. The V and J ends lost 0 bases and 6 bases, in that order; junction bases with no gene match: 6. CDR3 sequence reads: CAWSVRTSGSNEQFF. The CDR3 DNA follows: TGTGCCTGGAGTGTACGTACTAGCGGGTCCAATGAGCAGTTCTTC.

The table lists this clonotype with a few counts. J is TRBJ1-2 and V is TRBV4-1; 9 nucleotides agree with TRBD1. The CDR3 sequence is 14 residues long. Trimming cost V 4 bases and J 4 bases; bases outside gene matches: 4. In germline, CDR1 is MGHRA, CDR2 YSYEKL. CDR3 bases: TGCGCCAGCAGCCCCAGACAGGGGGTCTATGGCTACACCTTC. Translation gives CASSPRQGVYGYTF.

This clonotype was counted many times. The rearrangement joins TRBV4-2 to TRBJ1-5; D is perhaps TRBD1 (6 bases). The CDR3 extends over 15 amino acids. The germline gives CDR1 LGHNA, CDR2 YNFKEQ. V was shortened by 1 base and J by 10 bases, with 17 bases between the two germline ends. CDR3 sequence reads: CASSQVGATGNPQHF. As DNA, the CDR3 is TGTGCCAGCAGCCAAGTGGGGGCCACAGGGAACCCCCAGCATTTT.

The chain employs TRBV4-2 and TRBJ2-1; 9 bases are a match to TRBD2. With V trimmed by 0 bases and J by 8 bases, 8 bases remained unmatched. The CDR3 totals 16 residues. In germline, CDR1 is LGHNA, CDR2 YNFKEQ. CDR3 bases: TGTGCCAGCAGCCAAGAAGCGGGCGGGGGGGCCTATGAGCAGTTCTTC. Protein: CASSQEAGGGAYEQFF.

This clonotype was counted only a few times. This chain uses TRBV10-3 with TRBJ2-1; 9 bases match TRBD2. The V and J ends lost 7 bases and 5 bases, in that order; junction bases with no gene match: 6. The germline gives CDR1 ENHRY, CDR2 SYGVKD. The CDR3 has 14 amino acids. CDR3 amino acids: CAITPGLADNEQFF. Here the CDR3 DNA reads TGTGCCATCACCCCGGGACTAGCTGACAATGAGCAGTTCTTC.

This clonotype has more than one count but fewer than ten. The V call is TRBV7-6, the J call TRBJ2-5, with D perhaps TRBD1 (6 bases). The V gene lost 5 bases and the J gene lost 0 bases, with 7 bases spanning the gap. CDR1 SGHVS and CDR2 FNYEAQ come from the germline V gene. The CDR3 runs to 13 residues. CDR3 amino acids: CASSRTDQETQYF. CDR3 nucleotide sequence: TGTGCCAGCAGCCGGACAGACCAAGAGACCCAGTACTTC.

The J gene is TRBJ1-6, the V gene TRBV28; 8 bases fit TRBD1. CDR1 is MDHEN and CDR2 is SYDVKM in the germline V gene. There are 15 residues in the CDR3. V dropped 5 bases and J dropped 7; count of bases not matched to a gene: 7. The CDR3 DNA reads TGTGCCAGCAGTAGATACCGGGACAGGAATTCACCCCTCCACTTT. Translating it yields CASSRYRDRNSPLHF.

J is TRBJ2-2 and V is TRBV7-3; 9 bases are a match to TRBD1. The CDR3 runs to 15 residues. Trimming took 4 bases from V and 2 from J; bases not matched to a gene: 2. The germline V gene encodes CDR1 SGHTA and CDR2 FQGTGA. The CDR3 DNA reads TGTGCCAGCAGCTCGGGACAGGGCAACACCGGGGAGCTGTTTTTT. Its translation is CASSSGQGNTGELFF.

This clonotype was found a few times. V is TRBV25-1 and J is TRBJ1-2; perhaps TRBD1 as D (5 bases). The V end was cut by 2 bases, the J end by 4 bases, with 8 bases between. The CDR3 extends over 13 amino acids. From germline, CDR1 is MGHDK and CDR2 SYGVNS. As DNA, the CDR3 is TGTGCCAGCAGTGAAGGGGGTCCCTATGGCTACACCTTC. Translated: CASSEGGPYGYTF.

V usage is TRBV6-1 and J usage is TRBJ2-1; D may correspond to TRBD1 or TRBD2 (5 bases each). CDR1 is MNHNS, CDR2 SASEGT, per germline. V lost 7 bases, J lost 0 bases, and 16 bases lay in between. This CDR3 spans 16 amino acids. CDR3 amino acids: CASTSWDLSSYNEQFF. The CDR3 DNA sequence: TGTGCCAGCACCTCCTGGGACCTCAGCTCCTACAATGAGCAGTTCTTC.

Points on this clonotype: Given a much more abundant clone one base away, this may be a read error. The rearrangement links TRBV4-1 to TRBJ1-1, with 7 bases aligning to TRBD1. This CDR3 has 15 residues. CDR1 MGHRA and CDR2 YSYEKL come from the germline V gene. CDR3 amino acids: CSSSQVYDRATEAFF. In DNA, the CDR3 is TGCTCCAGCAGCCAAGTTTACGACAGGGCGACTGAAGCTTTCTTT.

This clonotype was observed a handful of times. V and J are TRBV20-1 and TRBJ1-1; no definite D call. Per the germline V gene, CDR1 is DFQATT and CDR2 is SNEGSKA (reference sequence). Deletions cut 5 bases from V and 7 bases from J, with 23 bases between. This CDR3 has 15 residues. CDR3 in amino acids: CSARGLRESSHEAFF. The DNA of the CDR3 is TGCAGTGCTCGCGGGCTCCGGGAATCCTCCCATGAAGCTTTCTTT.

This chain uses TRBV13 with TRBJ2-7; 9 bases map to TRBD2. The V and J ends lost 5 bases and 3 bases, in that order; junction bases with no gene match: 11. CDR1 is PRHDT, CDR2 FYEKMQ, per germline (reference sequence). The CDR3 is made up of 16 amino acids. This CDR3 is CASSPPERGAHYEQYF. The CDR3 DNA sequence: TGTGCCAGCAGCCCCCCGGAGCGGGGGGCCCACTACGAGCAGTACTTC. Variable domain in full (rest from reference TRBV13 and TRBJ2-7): AAGVIQSPRHLIKEKRETATLKCYPIPRHDTVYWYQQGPGQDPQFLISFYEKMQSDKGSIPDRFSAQQFSDYHSELNMSSLELGDSALYFCASSPPERGAHYEQYFGPGTRLTVT.